One and the same sample provided the 19 T cell receptor beta chains below, sequenced in a study of cytomegalovirus exposure and HLA in healthy donors. Sequencing was performed with immunoSEQ multiplex PCR; in TCRdb, only in-frame clones are kept and a portion is missing. The sample has nearly 200,000 clones; 70% to 85% are singletons. Material: PBMCs. Source of these receptors: a woman younger than 45 in good health and CMV-seropositive.

The chain is built from TRBV27 and TRBJ2-6; 7 bases are a match to TRBD2. Germline V gene sequence: CDR1 MNHEY, CDR2 SMNVEV (reference sequence). The trim removed 5 bases at V and 1 base at J, leaving 2 bases unmatched. The CDR3 length is 15 residues. The CDR3 loop reads CASSPRGSGANVLTF. Here the CDR3 DNA reads TGTGCCAGCAGTCCGCGGGGGTCTGGGGCCAACGTCCTGACTTTC.

The chain combines TRBV5-1 with TRBJ2-7; 9 nucleotides agree with TRBD2. Trimming removed 4 bases from V and 2 bases from J; junction bases left unmatched: 10. Germline lookup yields CDR1 SGHRS and CDR2 YFSETQ. The CDR3 contains 16 residues. The CDR3 sequence is CASSTRAASGTYEQYF. CDR3 nucleotide sequence: TGCGCCAGCAGCACCCGGGCGGCTAGCGGGACCTACGAGCAGTACTTC.

This chain uses TRBV9 with TRBJ2-7; D is ambiguous. CDR1 is SGDLS and CDR2 is YYNGEE in the germline V gene. Trimming took off 4 bases at V and 5 bases at J, with 16 bases between the two ends. This CDR3 has 14 amino acids. The DNA of the CDR3 is TGTGCCAGCAGCACCACAGCAAGGCCGGACGAGCAGTACTTC. Translated, it gives CASSTTARPDEQYF.

The chain carries TRBV11-3 and TRBJ2-1; 10 bases are a match to TRBD2. With 4 bases clipped from V and 3 bases from J, the junction kept 15 bases outside the gene matches. From germline, CDR1 is SGHNT and CDR2 YENEEA. This CDR3 has 19 residues. In DNA, the CDR3 is TGTGCCAGCAGCTCTCCAAACCCCCCTCGACTAGCGGGCTACAATGAGCAGTTCTTC. Encoded protein: CASSSPNPPRLAGYNEQFF.

The CDR3 protein is CASTLSGYYYNEQFF. The CDR3 DNA follows: TGTGCCAGCACCCTAAGCGGGTATTACTACAATGAGCAGTTCTTC. The J gene is TRBJ2-1, the V gene TRBV27; possibly TRBD2 for D (6 bases). CDR1 is MNHEY and CDR2 is SMNVEV in the germline V gene (reference sequence). V lost 7 bases and J 3 bases, leaving 16 bases between the germline ends. The CDR3 contains 15 residues.

J is TRBJ2-5 and V is TRBV30; TRBD2 matches at 14 bases. This CDR3 has 15 residues. V shed 0 bases, J shed 4 bases, and the junction held 1 base outside the gene matches. Germline V gene data show CDR1 as GTSNPN and CDR2 as SVGIG (reference sequence). CDR3 in amino acids: CAWSVGLAGGETQYF. CDR3 sequence (DNA): TGTGCCTGGAGTGTTGGACTAGCGGGAGGAGAGACCCAGTACTTC.

This clone has just one count. The chain is built from TRBV15 and TRBJ2-7, with 8 positions matching TRBD1. The ends lost 3 bases at V and 12 bases at J; junction bases unmatched: 10. This CDR3 region has 13 residues. The germline V gene encodes CDR1 LNHNV and CDR2 YYDKDF (reference sequence). CDR3 residues: CATSSIQGGGRYF. In DNA, the CDR3 is TGTGCCACCAGCAGTATACAGGGGGGCGGAAGGTACTTC.

The gene calls are TRBV10-2 and TRBJ2-1; D unclear. The germline gives CDR1 WSHSY, CDR2 SAAADI. The ends were cut back, 7 bases at V and 7 bases at J, with 8 bases in the middle. The CDR3 covers 11 residues. CDR3 loop: CASTLYNEQFF. The CDR3 nucleotides read TGCGCCAGCACCCTATATAATGAGCAGTTCTTC.

This rearrangement joins TRBV11-2 to TRBJ2-2; 12 bases align to TRBD2. Unmatched junction bases numbered 8, after V lost 5 bases and J lost 7 bases. The length of the CDR3 is 16 residues. Germline loops: CDR1 SGHAT, CDR2 FQNNGV. The CDR3 coding sequence is TGTGCCAGCAGCCTTCTGACTAGCGGGAGAAGCGGGGAGCTGTTTTTT. Translated: CASSLLTSGRSGELFF.

The chain carries TRBV5-1 and TRBJ2-3, with TRBD2 identical over 10 bases. J gave up 6 bases and V 2 bases, and 6 bases lay outside the gene matches. Germline-derived CDR1 and CDR2 are SGHRS and YFSETQ. The CDR3 runs 15 residues. In DNA, the CDR3 is TGCGCCAGCAGCTTAGGGGCTAGCGGGAGTGATACGCAGTATTTT. Translating gives CASSLGASGSDTQYF.

The chain carries TRBV28 and TRBJ1-2, with 7 bases identical to TRBD1. The CDR3 spans 17 residues. Trimming at V came to 6 bases and at J to 6 bases, leaving 19 bases not matched to a gene. Germline loops: CDR1 MDHEN, CDR2 SYDVKM. CDR3 residues: CASSLSHPGQINDGYTF. The DNA of the CDR3 is TGTGCCAGCAGCCTTTCTCATCCGGGACAGATAAATGATGGCTACACCTTC.

J is TRBJ2-3 and V is TRBV6-5; D perhaps matches TRBD2 (5 bases). V lost 0 bases to trimming and J lost 3 bases, with 7 bases between them. Germline V gene sequence: CDR1 MNHEY, CDR2 SVGAGI. The CDR3 covers 14 residues. The CDR3 coding sequence is TGTGCCAGCAGTTACTCGAGGAGGACAGATACGCAGTATTTT. Translated: CASSYSRRTDTQYF.

This chain uses TRBV6-1 with TRBJ1-2; 12 bases are shared with TRBD1. CDR1 and CDR2 (germline): MNHNS, SASEGT. This CDR3 region has 16 residues. The V and J ends lost 4 bases and 7 bases, in that order; junction bases with no gene match: 10. The CDR3 spells CASSAQRDRGRGGYTF. The CDR3 DNA sequence: TGTGCCAGCAGTGCTCAGCGGGACAGGGGGCGAGGTGGCTACACCTTC.

The gene calls are TRBV15 and TRBJ2-2; TRBD1 aligns across 8 bases. This CDR3 region has 15 residues. The germline CDR1 and CDR2 sequences are LNHNV and YYDKDF (reference sequence). The V gene end was trimmed by 7 bases and the J gene end by 4 bases; junction bases not matched to a gene: 8. The CDR3 is CATTFRTGTTGELFF. The CDR3 DNA follows: TGTGCCACCACCTTTAGGACAGGGACCACCGGGGAGCTGTTTTTT. The full variable domain, in which reference TRBV15 and TRBJ2-2 provide the parts outside the CDR3, is DAMVIQNPRYQVTQFGKPVTLSCSQTLNHNVMYWYQQKSSQAPKLLFHYYDKDFNNEADTPDNFQSRRPNTSFCFLDIRSPGLGDTAMYLCATTFRTGTTGELFFGEGSRLTVL.

This chain joins TRBV9 and TRBJ2-3; tentative D call: TRBD2 (6 bases). The germline V gene has CDR1 SGDLS and CDR2 YYNGEE. The CDR3 sequence is 14 residues long. Trimming removed 5 bases at V and 0 bases at J, with 10 bases between. The CDR3 nucleotides are TGTGCCAGCAGGGGGAGGACTAGCACAGATACGCAGTATTTT. Its protein product is CASRGRTSTDTQYF.

In nucleotides, the CDR3 is TGTGCCAGCAAGGTGGGAGAAAACTCCGGCGGCTACACCTTC. This translates into CASKVGENSGGYTF. The chain carries TRBV4-2 and TRBJ1-2; D gene ambiguous. The germline V gene encodes CDR1 LGHNA and CDR2 YNFKEQ. The CDR3 loop spans 14 amino acids. V was clipped by 7 bases and J by 8 bases, with 20 bases between them.

The V gene is TRBV18, the J gene TRBJ2-7, with TRBD2 as a possible D gene (5 bases). Trimming stripped 2 bases from V and 0 bases from J, with 8 bases between. Germline V gene data show CDR1 as KGHSH and CDR2 as LQKENI. The CDR3 runs 14 residues. The CDR3 DNA is TGTGCCAGCTCACCATCGACTACCTCCTACGAGCAGTACTTC. It specifies CASSPSTTSYEQYF.

J is TRBJ1-5 and V is TRBV5-6; D unclear. CDR3 length: 15 residues. CDR1 SGHDT and CDR2 YYEEEE come from the germline V gene. V gave up 1 base and J gave up 4 bases, with 12 bases separating them. CDR3 nucleotide sequence: TGTGCCAGCAGCTTGCGGGGAGTTAGTAATCAGCCCCAGCATTTT. It yields the protein CASSLRGVSNQPQHF.

This clone was observed a few times. The DNA for the CDR3 is TGTGCCAGCAGCTTTTCGAGCGGGAGCAGTTACAATGAGCAGTTCTTC. The encoded protein is CASSFSSGSSYNEQFF. This rearrangement joins TRBV11-2 to TRBJ2-1; TRBD2 aligns across 8 bases. After removal of 3 bases from V and 4 bases from J, the junction contained 8 bases not matched to a gene. Germline V CDR1 and CDR2: SGHAT, FQNNGV. This CDR3 region has 16 residues.